These 29 T cell receptor beta chains share one sample of origin, sequenced in a study of blood T cell repertoires in COVID-19. Measured with immunoSEQ multiplex PCR; TCRdb has only the in-frame clones, and not every one. The table records roughly 270,000 clones, around 84% of them present only once. Specimen: PBMCs or T cells enriched from blood (not recorded which). These TCRs come from a woman aged 50 to 60 who had recovered from COVID-19.

The rearrangement uses TRBV6-5 and TRBJ1-1; 9 nucleotides match TRBD1. J lost 5 bases, V lost 7 bases, and 8 bases had no gene match. Germline V gene data show CDR1 as MNHEY and CDR2 as SVGAGI. This CDR3 is built from 14 residues. The CDR3 sequence is CASTRGQGRTEAFF. In DNA form, the CDR3 reads TGTGCCAGCACTCGGGGACAGGGCAGGACTGAAGCTTTCTTT.

The chain combines TRBV5-1 with TRBJ1-4, with a possible D match to TRBD1 (5 bases). Germline CDR1 reads SGHRS; CDR2 reads YFSETQ. V shed 7 bases and J shed 0 bases, with 10 bases lying between them. The CDR3 runs to 14 residues. The CDR3 region has the DNA TGCGCCAGCTCGCCACAGGCAACTAATGAAAAACTGTTTTTT. Amino acids: CASSPQATNEKLFF.

The V gene is TRBV28, the J gene TRBJ2-7, with D hard to call. V was trimmed by 4 bases and J by 0 bases, leaving 13 bases between them. Germline V lookup: CDR1 MDHEN, CDR2 SYDVKM. CDR3 length: 15 residues. CDR3 loop: CASSSRVLSSYEQYF. The CDR3 DNA reads TGTGCCAGCAGTTCCCGGGTCCTTAGCTCCTACGAGCAGTACTTC.

The chain is built from TRBV21-1 and TRBJ2-3; TRBD2, the table's D call, was not compared with the DNA. TRBV21-1 is termed a pseudogene. The CDR3 length is 21 residues. The CDR3 bases are TGTGCCAGCAGCAAACATTTTTCGGGACTAGCGGGGGGAATTACAACAGATACGCAGTATTTT. Residues: CASSKHFSGLAGGITTDTQYF.

The J gene is TRBJ1-1, the V gene TRBV6-5; the D gene is possibly TRBD1 (6 bases). The CDR3 has 13 amino acids. Germline V gene data show CDR1 as MNHEY and CDR2 as SVGAGI. The CDR3 DNA reads as TGTGGCCGGGGGGGCGACGGTTTAATTGAAGCTTTCTTT. It translates to CGRGGDGLIEAFF.

This clone was observed once. The rearrangement joins TRBV5-5 to TRBJ1-2; 9 bases match TRBD1. The junction had 4 bases not matched to a gene; V was cut back by 4 bases and J by 0 bases. Germline loops: CDR1 SGHKS, CDR2 YYEKEE (reference sequence). The CDR3 loop spans 15 amino acids. The CDR3 loop reads CASSPGTGTNYGYTF. CDR3 DNA: TGTGCCAGCAGCCCCGGGACAGGGACTAACTATGGCTACACCTTC.

V usage is TRBV30 and J usage is TRBJ2-1, with 9 bases fitting TRBD2. This CDR3 region has 15 residues. Per the germline V gene, CDR1 is GTSNPN and CDR2 is SVGIG (reference sequence). The CDR3 sequence: CALELAGGPLNEQFF. DNA of the CDR3: TGTGCATTGGAATTGGCGGGAGGGCCTTTGAATGAGCAGTTCTTC.

The chain uses TRBV28 and TRBJ1-4, with D perhaps TRBD1 (5 bases). CDR3 size: 16 residues. Germline lookup yields CDR1 MDHEN and CDR2 SYDVKM. Deletions cut 4 bases from V and 0 bases from J, with 12 bases between. CDR3 sequence: CASSSPGVATNEKLFF. CDR3 in DNA: TGTGCCAGCAGTTCCCCGGGGGTTGCAACTAATGAAAAACTGTTTTTT.

CDR3 amino acids: CASSLERNQPQHF. Written as DNA, the CDR3 is TGTGCCAGCAGCTTAGAGAGGAATCAGCCCCAGCATTTT. This sequence joins TRBV7-9 and TRBJ1-5; D not certain. V lost 1 base to trimming and J lost 4 bases, with 5 bases between them. Germline CDR1 is SEHNR and CDR2 is FQNEAQ (reference sequence). CDR3 length: 13 amino acids.

This chain connects TRBV10-3 to TRBJ2-3; D call uncertain. Germline V lookup: CDR1 ENHRY, CDR2 SYGVKD. Trimming cost V 6 bases and J 6 bases, with 16 bases left between them. The CDR3 consists of 14 residues. The CDR3 spells CAISYRTTDDTQYF. In DNA form, the CDR3 reads TGTGCCATCAGCTATCGTACGACTGATGATACGCAGTATTTT.

The J gene is TRBJ2-7, the V gene TRBV7-9; TRBD2 matches 12 bases. Losses at the gene ends were 1 base for V and 0 bases for J; bases not matched to a gene: 1. There are 16 residues in the CDR3. Germline assignment: CDR1 SEHNR and CDR2 FQNEAQ (reference sequence). The CDR3 is CASSLGLAGVSYEQYF. CDR3 in DNA: TGTGCCAGCAGCTTAGGACTAGCGGGAGTCTCCTACGAGCAGTACTTC.

The chain couples TRBV25-1 to TRBJ1-2, with 10 bases identical to TRBD1. The CDR3 totals 15 residues. Germline CDR1 and CDR2: MGHDK and SYGVNS. V trimming: 4 bases; J trimming: 4 bases; junction bases outside the gene matches: 6. CDR3 coding DNA: TGTGCCAGCAGTGCGTCGACAGGGGGCATCTATGGCTACACCTTC. Translated: CASSASTGGIYGYTF.

V and J are TRBV6-5 and TRBJ1-1, with a weak D call TRBD1 (6 bases). CDR3 size: 15 residues. In germline, CDR1 is MNHEY, CDR2 SVGAGI. V lost 4 bases and J 1 base, leaving 13 bases between the germline ends. CDR3 region: CASSLGGAANTEAFF. DNA for the CDR3: TGTGCCAGCAGTTTGGGGGGGGCAGCGAACACTGAAGCTTTCTTT.

This chain connects TRBV15 to TRBJ1-1; D uncertain. CDR1 is LNHNV and CDR2 is YYDKDF in the germline V gene (reference sequence). The V gene lost 5 bases and the J gene lost 1 base, with 8 bases spanning the gap. The CDR3 has 13 residues. The CDR3 is CATSFTPNTEAFF. As DNA, the CDR3 is TGTGCCACCAGCTTTACACCGAACACTGAAGCTTTCTTT.

This chain connects TRBV11-2 to TRBJ1-1; possible D gene TRBD1, 5 bases. This CDR3 comprises 15 residues. Trimming left V 1 base short and J 0 bases short, with 9 bases between. Germline V lookup: CDR1 SGHAT, CDR2 FQNNGV. The CDR3 nucleotides read TGTGCCAGCAGCTTAGTTTCAGGGTTGAACACTGAAGCTTTCTTT. Amino acids: CASSLVSGLNTEAFF.

The rearrangement uses TRBV6-1 and TRBJ1-5, with 7 bases lining up with TRBD1. The junction had 14 bases not matched to a gene; V was cut back by 3 bases and J by 3 bases. The CDR3 spans 18 residues. The germline CDR1 and CDR2 sequences are MNHNS and SASEGT. The DNA of the CDR3 is TGTGCCAGCAGTGATATGGTTTTGGCAGGGGGAATCAATCAGCCCCAGCATTTT. This translates into CASSDMVLAGGINQPQHF.

The J gene is TRBJ2-1, the V gene TRBV3-1 (or the pseudogene TRBV3-2), with TRBD2 identical over 13 bases. Trimming cost V 1 base and J 7 bases; bases outside gene matches: 1. The CDR3 consists of 15 residues. In germline, CDR1 is LGHDT, CDR2 YNNKEL (reference sequence). Here the CDR3 DNA reads TGTGCCAGCAGCCAAGGGACTAGCGGGGGTAATGAGCAGTTCTTC. Its translation: CASSQGTSGGNEQFF.

The V call is TRBV7-9, the J call TRBJ2-7; 10 bases align to TRBD1. The CDR3 loop spans 14 amino acids. Trimming removed 5 bases from V and 3 bases from J; junction bases left unmatched: 4. The germline CDR1 and CDR2 sequences are SEHNR and FQNEAQ (reference sequence). The CDR3 protein is CASSPGQGFYEQYF. DNA of the CDR3: TGTGCCAGCAGCCCGGGACAGGGGTTCTACGAGCAGTACTTC.

This chain connects TRBV27 to TRBJ2-1; a possible D gene is TRBD2 (5 bases). The CDR3 loop spans 14 amino acids. With 3 bases removed from V and 7 bases from J, the gap between germline ends came to 13 bases. Per germline, CDR1 MNHEY and CDR2 SMNVEV (reference sequence). The CDR3 sequence: CASSFGGRGNEQFF. The CDR3 DNA follows: TGTGCCAGCAGTTTTGGTGGGAGAGGAAATGAGCAGTTCTTC.

J is TRBJ1-4 and V is TRBV19; possibly TRBD1 for D (6 bases). The CDR3 contains 15 residues. Germline CDR1 reads LNHDA; CDR2 reads SQIVND (reference sequence). Trimming took 5 bases from V and 8 from J, leaving 18 bases between them. CDR3 in amino acids: CASSPRQESGEKLFF. The CDR3 region has the DNA TGTGCCAGTAGTCCACGACAGGAATCGGGAGAAAAACTGTTTTTT. Drawing the rest from reference TRBV19 and TRBJ1-4, the complete variable domain is DGGITQSPKYLFRKEGQNVTLSCEQNLNHDAMYWYRQDPGQGLRLIYYSQIVNDFQKGDIAEGYSVSREKKESFPLTVTSAQKNPTAFYLCASSPRQESGEKLFFGSGTQLSVL.

V usage is TRBV18 and J usage is TRBJ1-5, with 7 bases matching TRBD1. CDR1 is KGHSH, CDR2 LQKENI, per germline. Trimming took 2 bases from V and 3 from J; bases not matched to a gene: 1. CDR3 length equals 14 residues. The CDR3 DNA sequence: TGTGCCAGCTCACCAGGACAGGTCAATCAGCCCCAGCATTTT. Translated: CASSPGQVNQPQHF.

This rearrangement joins TRBV13 to TRBJ2-5; TRBD2 might be the D (5 bases). This CDR3 region has 19 residues. V lost 0 bases, J lost 0 bases, and 20 bases lay in between. Germline loops: CDR1 PRHDT, CDR2 FYEKMQ (reference sequence). The CDR3 nucleotides read TGTGCCAGCAGCTTAGGTCAAGATTTAGGCGGGCTGAACCAAGAGACCCAGTACTTC. Protein: CASSLGQDLGGLNQETQYF. Complete variable domain (other parts from reference TRBV13 and TRBJ2-5): AAGVIQSPRHLIKEKRETATLKCYPIPRHDTVYWYQQGPGQDPQFLISFYEKMQSDKGSIPDRFSAQQFSDYHSELNMSSLELGDSALYFCASSLGQDLGGLNQETQYFGPGTRLLVL.

The CDR3 nucleotides are TGTGCCAGCAGCGCCGACAGGGATAATTCACCCCTCCACTTT. Its protein product is CASSADRDNSPLHF. The V gene is TRBV6-5, the J gene TRBJ1-6; 7 bases match TRBD1. V shed 6 bases and J 5 bases; nucleotides not matched to a gene: 4. This CDR3 has 14 amino acids. CDR1 is MNHEY and CDR2 is SVGAGI in the germline V gene.

This clone appeared a few times. This CDR3 reads CASSTSSSVAKNIQYF. The CDR3 bases are TGCGCCAGCAGCACTAGTTCCTCGGTAGCCAAAAACATTCAGTACTTC. V usage is TRBV5-1 and J usage is TRBJ2-4; a weak D match, TRBD2 (5 bases). The V and J ends lost 4 bases and 0 bases respectively, with 14 bases between them. Per the germline V gene, CDR1 is SGHRS and CDR2 is YFSETQ. The CDR3 consists of 16 residues.

The chain is built from TRBV7-9 and TRBJ2-7; the D gene is possibly TRBD2 (5 bases). The germline V and J ends were trimmed by 5 bases and 2 bases, with 16 bases remaining between them. The CDR3 sequence is 15 residues long. Germline V lookup: CDR1 SEHNR, CDR2 FQNEAQ (reference sequence). The CDR3 sequence: CASSGTARAPYEQYF. DNA of the CDR3: TGTGCCAGCAGCGGAACGGCGCGGGCCCCCTACGAGCAGTACTTC.

This clone was observed a single time. The chain links TRBV18 to TRBJ1-1; TRBD1 agrees at 9 bases. The CDR3 covers 15 residues. Germline V gene data show CDR1 as KGHSH and CDR2 as LQKENI. V was clipped by 3 bases and J by 7 bases; unmatched bases: 9. The CDR3: CASSPRGQGYGEAFF. The CDR3 nucleotides are TGTGCCAGCTCACCGAGGGGACAGGGTTACGGTGAAGCTTTCTTT. Supplemented by reference TRBV18 and TRBJ1-1, the full variable domain reads NAGVMQNPRHLVRRRGQEARLRCSPMKGHSHVYWYRQLPEEGLKFMVYLQKENIIDESGMPKERFSAEFPKEGPSILRIQQVVRGDSAAYFCASSPRGQGYGEAFFGQGTRLTVV.

The gene calls are TRBV7-9 and TRBJ2-7; TRBD2 agrees at 10 bases. Germline V CDR1 and CDR2: SEHNR, FQNEAQ (reference sequence). V dropped 5 bases and J dropped 3; count of bases not matched to a gene: 7. The CDR3 length is 15 residues. CDR3 residues: CASSPSSGSLYEQYF. The CDR3 DNA reads as TGTGCCAGCAGCCCCTCTAGCGGGAGTCTCTACGAGCAGTACTTC.

In DNA, the CDR3 is TGTGCCAGCAGTGAAAGACAGGTGAACACCATATATTTT. Encoded protein: CASSERQVNTIYF. The chain carries TRBV2 and TRBJ1-3; D possibly corresponds to TRBD1 (6 bases). Trimming shortened V by 2 bases and J by 7 bases, and 9 bases separated the two germline ends. CDR1 SNHLY and CDR2 FYNNEI come from the germline V gene. The CDR3 extends over 13 amino acids. The full variable domain, with the rest looked up from reference TRBV2 and TRBJ1-3, is EPEVTQTPSHQVTQMGQEVILRCVPISNHLYFYWYRQILGQKVEFLVSFYNNEISEKSEIFDDQFSVERPDGSNFTLKIRSTKLEDSAMYFCASSERQVNTIYFGEGSWLTVV.

The V call is TRBV11-2, the J call TRBJ1-2; 7 bases agree with TRBD1. Unmatched junction bases numbered 11, after V lost 5 bases and J lost 2 bases. The CDR3 covers 16 residues. Germline values: CDR1 SGHAT, CDR2 FQNNGV. The CDR3 DNA follows: TGTGCCAGCAGCCCCGCCCTACAGGGGAGAAACTATGGCTACACCTTC. This sequence encodes CASSPALQGRNYGYTF.